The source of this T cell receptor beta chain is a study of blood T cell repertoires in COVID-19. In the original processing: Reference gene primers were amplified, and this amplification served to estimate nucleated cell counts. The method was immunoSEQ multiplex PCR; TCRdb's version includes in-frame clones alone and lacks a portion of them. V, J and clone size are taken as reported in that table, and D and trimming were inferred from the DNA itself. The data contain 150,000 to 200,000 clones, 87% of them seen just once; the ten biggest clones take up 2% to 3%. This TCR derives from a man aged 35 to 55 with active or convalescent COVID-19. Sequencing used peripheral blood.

The CDR3 DNA reads as TGTGCCAGCACTCTCAGGGGCCTCGAAGGGAGCACCATATATTTT. Protein product: CASTLRGLEGSTIYF. The rearrangement links TRBV11-2 to TRBJ1-3; the D gene is possibly TRBD1 (6 bases). This CDR3 has 15 residues. Per germline, CDR1 SGHAT and CDR2 FQNNGV. V shed 7 bases and J shed 9 bases, with 22 bases lying between them.